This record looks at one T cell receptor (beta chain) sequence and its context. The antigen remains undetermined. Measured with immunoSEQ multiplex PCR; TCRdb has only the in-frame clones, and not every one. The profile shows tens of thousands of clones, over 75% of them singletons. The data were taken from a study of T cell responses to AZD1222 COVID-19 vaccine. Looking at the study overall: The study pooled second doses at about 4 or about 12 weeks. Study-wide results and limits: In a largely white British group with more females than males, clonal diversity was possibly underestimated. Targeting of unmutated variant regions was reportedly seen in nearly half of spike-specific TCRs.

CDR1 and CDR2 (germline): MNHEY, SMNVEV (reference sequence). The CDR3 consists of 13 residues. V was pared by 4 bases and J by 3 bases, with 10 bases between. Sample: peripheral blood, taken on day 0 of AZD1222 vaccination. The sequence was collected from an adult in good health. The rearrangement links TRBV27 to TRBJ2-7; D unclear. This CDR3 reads CASSYSDGYEQYF. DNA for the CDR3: TGTGCCAGCAGTTACTCGGACGGCTACGAGCAGTACTTC.